This T cell receptor (beta chain) was retrieved from a study of T-cell reconstitution after alpha-beta-depleted transplantation in children. This clonotype was detected ten times or more. What it binds is unknown. The authors prepared the TCRbeta library with unique molecular identifiers. One entry per CDR3 protein, called by TCRdb with MiXCR from the PCR reads. The sample has 440,000 or so distinct CDR3 sequences, roughly 43% seen once. Whole-study results and caveats: Expanded clones from the graft, numbering several hundred, reportedly supplied alpha-beta T cells about two months after transplant. Among T cells one year after transplant, newly produced cells accounted for most counts and diversity. TCRbeta diversity was high at day 60 in some patients (a result of surviving recipient T cells and thymic progenitors).

The receptor comes from a girl aged 2 to 9 with aplastic anemia, due to receive a stem cell transplant. Specimen: PBMCs, collected before TCRalphabeta/CD19-depleted stem cell transplant.

CDR3 nucleotide sequence: TGTGCCAGCAGTTACGTAGGACAGATCTATGGCTACACCTTC. Translated, it gives CASSYVGQIYGYTF. The rearrangement uses TRBV6-5 and TRBJ1-2, with D possibly TRBD1 on 6 matching bases. Looked up from germline, CDR1 is MNHEY and CDR2 is SVGAGI. CDR3 length equals 14 residues. V shed 2 bases and J shed 4 bases, with 11 bases lying between them.